A single sample is the source of the 8 T cell receptor beta chains below, sequenced in a study of cytomegalovirus exposure and HLA in healthy donors. The PCR contained 60 Vbeta and 13 Jbeta primers. Only in-frame clones appear in the TCRdb table, and some are missing; sequencing was by immunoSEQ multiplex PCR. The repertoire consists of 130,000 or so clones, with about 82% occurring once and the leading ten covering roughly 5.7%. The sequencing sample was made of PBMCs. Receptor source: a man in his thirties or forties in good health and CMV-seronegative.

The chain joins TRBV7-9 to TRBJ1-2; 7 bases fit TRBD1. Trimming took 5 bases from V and 0 from J; bases not matched to a gene: 6. The CDR3 length is 15 residues. CDR1 is SEHNR and CDR2 is FQNEAQ in the germline V gene (reference sequence). CDR3 DNA: TGTGCCAGCAGCCCCCTGACAGGGCCTAACTATGGCTACACCTTC. It specifies CASSPLTGPNYGYTF.

This clone came up once. This rearrangement joins TRBV5-1 to TRBJ2-2; 8 bases map to TRBD1. The V and J ends lost 5 bases and 1 base, in that order; junction bases with no gene match: 4. Per germline, CDR1 SGHRS and CDR2 YFSETQ. The length of the CDR3 is 15 residues. Here the CDR3 DNA reads TGCGCCAGCAGGACCGGGACAGGGAACACCGGGGAGCTGTTTTTT. It is translated as CASRTGTGNTGELFF.

This rearrangement joins TRBV5-6 to TRBJ2-5; no firm D call. The J call could be wrong; TRBJ2-7 is a better fit for the DNA end. The CDR3 has 14 residues. Germline CDR1 is SGHDT and CDR2 is YYEEEE. In DNA form, the CDR3 reads TGTGCCAGCAGCTTGGCCGGTCGAAACTACGAGCAGTACTTC. Its translation is CASSLAGRNYEQYF.

The chain recombines TRBV18 with TRBJ2-5; 10 nucleotides match TRBD1. V lost 3 bases to trimming and J lost 5 bases; unmatched junction nucleotides: 3. The CDR3 is 14 amino acids. Germline V gene data show CDR1 as KGHSH and CDR2 as LQKENI. The CDR3 DNA reads TGTGCCAGCTCACCGACAGGGGGCTGGGAGACCCAGTACTTC. It translates to CASSPTGGWETQYF.

The genes are TRBV5-1 and TRBJ2-7; 9 bases agree with TRBD1. Trimming cost V 0 bases and J 3 bases; bases outside gene matches: 7. The CDR3 is 16 residues long. From germline, CDR1 is SGHRS and CDR2 YFSETQ. This CDR3 reads CASSLGRGTGNYEQYF. Here the CDR3 DNA reads TGCGCCAGCAGCTTGGGGAGAGGGACAGGGAACTACGAGCAGTACTTC.

The J gene is TRBJ2-3, the V gene TRBV29-1, with 12 bases lining up with TRBD2. The CDR3 sequence is 16 residues long. The germline CDR1 and CDR2 sequences are SQVTM and ANQGSEA. With 1 base clipped from V and 0 bases from J, the junction kept 2 bases outside the gene matches. The CDR3: CSVEGLAGGSTDTQYF. CDR3 sequence (DNA): TGCAGCGTTGAAGGGCTAGCGGGAGGGAGCACAGATACGCAGTATTTT.

The rearrangement uses TRBV6-1 and TRBJ2-7; D possibly corresponds to TRBD2 (5 bases). V lost 6 bases to trimming and J lost 7 bases, with 16 bases between them. The CDR3 is 13 amino acids. Germline loops: CDR1 MNHNS, CDR2 SASEGT. The CDR3 bases are TGTGCCAGCAGCTGGAGGAGAGATTTAGAGCAGTACTTC. Translated: CASSWRRDLEQYF.

The gene calls are TRBV28 and TRBJ2-3; 9 positions agree with TRBD2. This CDR3 contains 16 residues. Losses at the gene ends were 4 bases for V and 0 bases for J; bases not matched to a gene: 5. CDR1 is MDHEN and CDR2 is SYDVKM in the germline V gene. The CDR3 loop reads CASSSIAGESTDTQYF. The CDR3, as DNA: TGTGCCAGCAGTTCTATAGCGGGAGAGAGCACAGATACGCAGTATTTT.